This TCR beta chain was captured by sequencing in a study of CD8+ T cells in alopecia areata. This sample's treatment: oral pan-JAK inhibitor, 5-10 mg twice daily. Alopecia areata patients provided lesional scalp punch biopsies and peripheral blood. This clone was picked up many times. Its antigen is unidentified. Study-level findings and limits: Given one nonresponder, whether baseline CD8+ expansion relates to response remains uncertain. Treatment with tofacitinib significantly lowered scalp clonality and reduced expanded CD8+ clones among the top 100. Alphabeta T cells residing in normal skin are also sequenced in scalp samples.

RNA was isolated and reverse transcribed to cDNA, the sequencing template. Clones were sequenced by immunoSEQ multiplex PCR, and TCRdb holds only the in-frame ones, with some missing. This sample has 95,000 to 100,000 clones, with almost 60% found just once. Germline values: CDR1 GTSNPN, CDR2 SVGIG (reference sequence). This CDR3 region has 12 residues. Deletions cut 4 bases from V and 3 bases from J, with 7 bases between. Sequencing was performed on CD8+ T cells sorted from blood, taken at approximately week 56, from a patient treated with tofacitinib. The receptor was isolated from a human donor with alopecia areata. The rearrangement joins TRBV30 to TRBJ1-3, with no clear D. CDR3 amino acids: CAWKFRGNTIYF. Here the CDR3 DNA reads TGTGCCTGGAAATTTCGTGGAAACACCATATATTTT.